These T cell receptor beta chains were read from a single sample in a study of blood T cell repertoires in COVID-19. The method was immunoSEQ multiplex PCR; TCRdb's version includes in-frame clones alone and lacks a portion of them. This sample has fewer than 350,000 clones, with around nine tenths found just once. The specimen was peripheral blood. Receptor source: a woman aged 60-75 years with COVID-19, enrolled during active disease. Each CDR3 is given with its conserved first and last residue. Fields, in order: CDR3 protein, CDR3 DNA, V gene, clone size, D gene, J gene. A D gene is named only where the DNA matches it firmly. The size entry is marked missing in some rows and otherwise reads once, few, many or a size class.

CASSPPNSQNTEAFF	TGTGCCAGCTCACCACCGAACAGCCAGAACACTGAAGCTTTCTTT	TRBV18	-	-	TRBJ1-1
CASSWPSQGGNGYTF	TGTGCCAGCAGTTGGCCCTCCCAGGGAGGTAATGGCTACACCTTC	TRBV6-1	-	-	TRBJ1-2
CASSPPLTSATEAFF	TGTGCCAGCTCACCACCGCTAACCTCCGCCACTGAAGCTTTCTTT	TRBV18	once	-	TRBJ1-1
CASSRGLTDTQYF	TGTGCCAGCTCGAGGGGGCTCACAGATACGCAGTATTTT	TRBV27	-	TRBD1	TRBJ2-3
CATRTGNQPQHF	TGTGCCACACGGACAGGGAATCAGCCCCAGCATTTT	TRBV12-3/TRBV12-4	-	TRBD1	TRBJ1-5
CASRAQGSYEQYF	TGTGCCAGCAGAGCCCAGGGATCCTACGAGCAGTACTTC	TRBV9	-	-	TRBJ2-7
CASGLQGADEQYF	TGCGCCAGCGGACTGCAGGGGGCCGACGAGCAGTACTTC	TRBV5-1	-	TRBD1	TRBJ2-7
CAISGGDRGHYGYTF	TGTGCCATCAGTGGAGGGGACAGGGGGCACTATGGCTACACCTTC	TRBV10-3	many	TRBD1	TRBJ1-2
CASSRSGTGYTGPYEQYF	TGTGCCAGCAGTCGCTCGGGGACAGGGTATACCGGACCCTACGAGCAGTACTTC	TRBV6-4	-	TRBD1	TRBJ2-7
CASSVRPQEGYGYTF	TGTGCCAGCAGCGTAAGACCTCAAGAGGGCTATGGCTACACCTTC	TRBV2	-	-	TRBJ1-2
CASSFRGGGEKLFF	TGTGCCAGCAGCTTCCGGGGGGGCGGTGAAAAACTGTTTTTT	TRBV7-8	-	-	TRBJ1-4
CASGGNTGELFF	TGTGCCAGCGGCGGGAACACCGGGGAGCTGTTTTTT	TRBV6-5	-	-	TRBJ2-2
CASSSRQGGTEAFF	TGTGCCAGCAGCTCCCGGCAGGGAGGTACTGAAGCTTTCTTT	TRBV9	-	-	TRBJ1-1
CSVAGEGWSTEAFF	TGCAGCGTTGCAGGGGAGGGCTGGAGCACTGAAGCTTTCTTT	TRBV29-1	-	-	TRBJ1-1
CASRFSRDRGSNQPQHF	TGTGCCAGCAGATTTTCTCGGGACAGGGGTAGCAATCAGCCCCAGCATTTT	TRBV5-4	-	TRBD1	TRBJ1-5
CASSDRGNEKLFF	TGTGCCAGTTCCGACAGGGGCAATGAAAAACTGTTTTTT	TRBV6-6	-	TRBD1	TRBJ1-4
CASNPGQSYGYTF	TGTGCCAGCAACCCGGGACAGTCCTATGGCTACACCTTC	TRBV12-3/TRBV12-4	-	TRBD1	TRBJ1-2
CAWSEAGNSPLHF	TGTGCCTGGAGTGAGGCAGGCAATTCACCCCTCCACTTT	TRBV30	-	-	TRBJ1-6
CASRPDRGTDTQYF	TGTGCCAGCAGACCGGACAGGGGCACAGATACGCAGTATTTT	TRBV5-4	-	TRBD1	TRBJ2-3
CASSLDRDSPLHF	TGTGCCAGCAGCTTAGATCGTGATTCACCCCTCCACTTT	TRBV7-6	-	-	TRBJ1-6
CASSSGGNRGREKLFF	TGTGCCAGCAGCTCAGGTGGGAACAGGGGGCGTGAAAAACTGTTTTTT	TRBV3-1/TRBV3-2	-	TRBD1	TRBJ1-4
CASKVETGGRYEQYF	TGCGCCAGCAAGGTCGAGACCGGCGGTCGGTACGAGCAGTACTTC	TRBV5-1	-	-	TRBJ2-7
CASSPLNRGNTEAFF	TGTGCCAGCTCACCTCTTAACAGGGGGAACACTGAAGCTTTCTTT	TRBV18	-	TRBD1	TRBJ1-1
CASSRDRGRNQPQHF	TGTGCCAGCAGTCGGGACAGGGGGCGCAATCAGCCCCAGCATTTT	TRBV6-5	few	TRBD1	TRBJ1-5
CASSLLAGGYGYTF	TGTGCCAGCAGCCTGTTGGCAGGGGGCTATGGCTACACCTTC	TRBV11-2	-	TRBD1	TRBJ1-2
CASSEPGQGGQPQHF	TGTGCCAGCAGTGAACCTGGACAGGGCGGTCAGCCCCAGCATTTT	TRBV6-1	-	TRBD1	TRBJ1-5
CASSGRTGANSNQPQHF	TGTGCCAGCAGCGGGCGGACAGGGGCTAATAGCAATCAGCCCCAGCATTTT	TRBV4-2	-	TRBD1	TRBJ1-5
CASSPLPDRLAFF	TGTGCCAGCTCACCTCTACCGGACAGGTTAGCTTTCTTT	TRBV11-3	-	TRBD1	TRBJ1-1
CASRTGTASYNSPLHF	TGTGCCAGCAGGACCGGGACAGCCTCCTATAATTCACCCCTCCACTTT	TRBV28	-	TRBD1	TRBJ1-6
CASSLATTSGTDTQYF	TGCGCCAGCAGCTTGGCGACGACTAGCGGCACAGATACGCAGTATTTT	TRBV5-1	-	TRBD2	TRBJ2-3
CASSGGTGGDNEKLFF	TGTGCCAGCAGTGGCGGGACAGGGGGAGATAATGAAAAACTGTTTTTT	TRBV6-1	few	TRBD1	TRBJ1-4
CASSPRPGDGYTF	TGTGCCAGCTCACCGAGGCCAGGGGATGGCTACACCTTC	TRBV18	-	-	TRBJ1-2
CASSVSGTPEEPQHF	TGTGCCAGCAGCGTCTCCGGGACACCAGAGGAGCCCCAGCATTTT	TRBV9	-	-	TRBJ1-5
CAWSPKEAGANEKLFF	TGTGCCTGGAGTCCCAAGGAGGCTGGAGCTAATGAAAAACTGTTTTTT	TRBV30	-	-	TRBJ1-4
CASSMDRGDYGYTF	TGTGCCAGTAGTATGGACAGGGGGGACTATGGCTACACCTTC	TRBV19	-	TRBD1	TRBJ1-2
CASSLVGLEAFF	TGTGCCAGCAGCTTAGTCGGGTTGGAAGCTTTCTTT	TRBV11-2	-	-	TRBJ1-1
CASRAGQASYNEQFF	TGTGCCAGTAGGGCCGGACAGGCGTCCTACAATGAGCAGTTCTTC	TRBV19	-	TRBD1	TRBJ2-1
CASIRGPSYGYTF	TGTGCCAGCATCCGTGGGCCAAGCTATGGCTACACCTTC	TRBV6-5	few	-	TRBJ1-2
CASSETFGQAGQPQHF	TGTGCCAGCAGCGAAACCTTTGGACAGGCTGGTCAGCCCCAGCATTTT	TRBV6-1	-	TRBD1	TRBJ1-5